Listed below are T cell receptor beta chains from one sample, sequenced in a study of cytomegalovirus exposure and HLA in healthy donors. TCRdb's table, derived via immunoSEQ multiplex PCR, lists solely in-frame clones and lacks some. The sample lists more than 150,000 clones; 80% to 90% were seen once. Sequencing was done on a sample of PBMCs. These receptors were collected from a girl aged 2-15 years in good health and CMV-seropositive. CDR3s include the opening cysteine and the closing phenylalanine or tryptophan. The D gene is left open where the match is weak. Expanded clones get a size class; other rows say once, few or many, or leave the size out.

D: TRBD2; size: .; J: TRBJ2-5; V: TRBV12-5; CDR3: CASGPAGRGETQYF; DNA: TGTGCTAGTGGGCCCGCGGGGCGGGGGGAGACCCAGTACTTC
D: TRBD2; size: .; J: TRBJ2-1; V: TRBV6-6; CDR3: CALGGLAGRMSEQFF; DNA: TGTGCCTTGGGAGGGTTAGCGGGGCGAATGAGTGAGCAGTTCTTC
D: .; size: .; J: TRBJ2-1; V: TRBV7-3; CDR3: CASSSGESGFGEQFF; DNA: TGTGCCAGCAGCTCGGGAGAATCGGGGTTCGGTGAGCAGTTCTTC
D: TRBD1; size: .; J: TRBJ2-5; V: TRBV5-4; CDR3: CASSDRGQETQYF; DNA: TGTGCCAGCTCGGACAGGGGGCAAGAGACCCAGTACTTC
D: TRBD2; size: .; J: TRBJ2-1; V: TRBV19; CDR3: CASSIVRGRSSYNEQFF; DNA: TGTGCCAGTAGTATAGTACGCGGGAGAAGCTCCTACAATGAGCAGTTCTTC
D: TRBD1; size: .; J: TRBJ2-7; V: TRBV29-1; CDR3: CSAGTVSYEQYF; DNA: TGCAGCGCCGGGACAGTCTCCTACGAGCAGTACTTC
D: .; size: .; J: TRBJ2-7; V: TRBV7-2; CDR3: CASSLLSFYEQYF; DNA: TGTGCCAGCAGCTTATTAAGCTTCTACGAGCAGTACTTC
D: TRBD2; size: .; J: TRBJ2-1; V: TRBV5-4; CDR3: CASSPRSTSGRAYNEQFF; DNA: TGTGCCAGCAGCCCGAGGAGTACTAGCGGGAGGGCCTACAATGAGCAGTTCTTC
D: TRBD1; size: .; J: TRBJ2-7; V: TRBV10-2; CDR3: CASTPPSGGYEQYF; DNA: TGCGCCAGCACCCCTCCATCAGGGGGCTACGAGCAGTACTTC
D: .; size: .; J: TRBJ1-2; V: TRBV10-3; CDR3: CAISEGGGYTF; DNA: TGTGCCATCAGTGAGGGAGGTGGCTACACCTTC
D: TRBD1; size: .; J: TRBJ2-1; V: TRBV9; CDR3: CASSVRDRGSYNEQFF; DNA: TGTGCCAGCAGCGTAAGGGACAGGGGCTCCTACAATGAGCAGTTCTTC
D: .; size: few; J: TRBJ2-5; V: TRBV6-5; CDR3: CASSYSRGGRETQYF; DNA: TGTGCCAGCAGTTACTCTCGGGGTGGGAGGGAGACCCAGTACTTC
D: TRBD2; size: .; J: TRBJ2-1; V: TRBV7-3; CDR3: CASSRGLAENNEQFF; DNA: TGTGCCAGCAGCCGAGGACTAGCGGAGAACAATGAGCAGTTCTTC
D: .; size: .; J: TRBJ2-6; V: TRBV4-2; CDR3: CASSQPPRLSGANVLTF; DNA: TGTGCCAGCAGCCAACCCCCGCGACTCTCTGGGGCCAACGTCCTGACTTTC
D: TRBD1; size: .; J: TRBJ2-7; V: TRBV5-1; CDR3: CASSAGQGAFYEQYF; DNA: TGCGCCAGCAGCGCGGGACAGGGGGCCTTTTACGAGCAGTACTTC
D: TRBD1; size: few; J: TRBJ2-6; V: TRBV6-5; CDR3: CASRRQGSGANVLTF; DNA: TGTGCCAGCAGGAGACAGGGGTCTGGGGCCAACGTCCTGACTTTC
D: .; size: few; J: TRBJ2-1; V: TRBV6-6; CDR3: CASSMGDSAFF; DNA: TGTGCCAGCAGCATGGGCGATAGCGCGTTCTTC
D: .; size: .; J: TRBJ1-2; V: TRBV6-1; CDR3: CASSGGRPKFYGYTF; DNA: TGTGCCAGCAGTGGGGGCAGACCAAAATTCTATGGCTACACCTTC
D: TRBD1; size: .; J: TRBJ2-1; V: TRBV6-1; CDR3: CASSVHGDRVSQNEQFF; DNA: TGTGCCAGCAGTGTCCATGGTGACAGGGTATCGCAAAATGAGCAGTTCTTC
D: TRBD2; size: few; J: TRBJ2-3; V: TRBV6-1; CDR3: CASSSSGGAADTQYF; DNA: TGTGCCAGCAGTTCTAGCGGGGGGGCCGCAGATACGCAGTATTTT
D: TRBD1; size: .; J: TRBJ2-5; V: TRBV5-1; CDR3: CASSPGDREETQYF; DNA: TGCGCCAGCAGCCCCGGGGACAGGGAAGAGACCCAGTACTTC